The 20 T cell receptor beta chains below were found in one sample sequenced in a study of blood T cell repertoires in COVID-19. Data came from immunoSEQ multiplex PCR; TCRdb stores just in-frame clones and leaves some out. The sample records some 120,000 clones, approximately 90% being singletons. The sequencing sample was made of peripheral blood. These receptors were collected from a man in his 70s with active or convalescent COVID-19.

V usage is TRBV29-1 and J usage is TRBJ2-5; D gene unclear. Trimming stripped 3 bases from V and 2 bases from J, with 10 bases between. Germline V gene sequence: CDR1 SQVTM, CDR2 ANQGSEA. The CDR3 sequence is 13 residues long. The CDR3 DNA reads TGCAGCGTTGACATTGGGCAGCAAGAGACCCAGTACTTC. Protein product: CSVDIGQQETQYF.

This chain links TRBV19 with TRBJ1-4, with no clear D. V was clipped by 6 bases and J by 8 bases, with 19 bases between them. The CDR3 extends over 15 amino acids. Germline lookup yields CDR1 LNHDA and CDR2 SQIVND (reference sequence). The chain's CDR3 is CASSADPASREKLFF. For the CDR3, the DNA is TGTGCCAGTAGCGCCGATCCGGCTAGTCGGGAAAAACTGTTTTTT. The complete variable domain, with remaining parts taken from reference TRBV19 and TRBJ1-4, reads DGGITQSPKYLFRKEGQNVTLSCEQNLNHDAMYWYRQDPGQGLRLIYYSQIVNDFQKGDIAEGYSVSREKKESFPLTVTSAQKNPTAFYLCASSADPASREKLFFGSGTQLSVL.

V gene TRBV27 combines with J gene TRBJ2-2; no definite D call. V lost 3 bases to trimming and J lost 6 bases, with 17 bases between them. There are 16 residues in the CDR3. CDR1 and CDR2 from the germline V gene are MNHEY and SMNVEV (reference sequence). The CDR3 sequence: CASSFQDYLTSGELFF. The CDR3 DNA is TGTGCCAGCAGTTTCCAGGATTACCTAACATCCGGGGAGCTGTTTTTT.

This chain connects TRBV6-2 or TRBV6-3 to TRBJ2-6; D might be TRBD1 (5 bases). This CDR3 is 15 amino acids long. The V end was cut by 2 bases, the J end by 0 bases, with 5 bases between. Germline CDR1 reads MNHEY; CDR2 reads SVGEGT. In nucleotides, the CDR3 is TGTGCCAGCAGTTACGGGGCCTCTGGGGCCAACGTCCTGACTTTC. It specifies CASSYGASGANVLTF.

The chain combines TRBV19 with TRBJ2-7; 9 positions match TRBD1. The V gene end was trimmed by 5 bases and the J gene end by 2 bases; junction bases not matched to a gene: 7. This CDR3 has 15 amino acids. Per germline, CDR1 LNHDA and CDR2 SQIVND (reference sequence). The CDR3 loop reads CASSLRTGAAYEQYF. CDR3 bases: TGTGCCAGTAGTCTCAGGACAGGGGCAGCCTACGAGCAGTACTTC.

This rearrangement joins TRBV25-1 to TRBJ1-5; D unclear. CDR3 length: 13 amino acids. In germline, CDR1 is MGHDK, CDR2 SYGVNS. The germline V and J ends were trimmed by 3 bases and 4 bases, with 7 bases remaining between them. The CDR3: CASSDNSNQPQHF. CDR3 in DNA: TGTGCCAGCAGTGACAACTCTAATCAGCCCCAGCATTTT.

This chain uses TRBV27 with TRBJ2-3, with 8 nucleotides matching TRBD2. V dropped 5 bases and J dropped 3; count of bases not matched to a gene: 16. Per germline, CDR1 MNHEY and CDR2 SMNVEV (reference sequence). This CDR3 has 18 residues. The CDR3 nucleotides read TGTGCCAGCAGTCGCCCGTTTGTGACGGGAGGGGGGACAGATACGCAGTATTTT. It encodes CASSRPFVTGGGTDTQYF.

This chain connects TRBV5-1 to TRBJ1-3, with 11 positions matching TRBD1. From germline, CDR1 is SGHRS and CDR2 YFSETQ. The J segment lost 0 bases and the V segment lost 5 bases, leaving 10 bases of the junction unmatched. This CDR3 has 18 amino acids. Here the CDR3 DNA reads TGCGCCAGCAGTCGTAGTCCCGGGACAGGGGGCTCTGGAAACACCATATATTTT. It yields the protein CASSRSPGTGGSGNTIYF.

The chain couples TRBV11-2 to TRBJ2-1, with TRBD2 matching 10 bases. The CDR3 runs to 15 residues. Germline CDR1 reads SGHAT; CDR2 reads FQNNGV. The V gene end was trimmed by 7 bases and the J gene end by 4 bases; junction bases not matched to a gene: 7. CDR3 bases: TGTGCCAGCATGGGACTAGCGAGGTCTTACAATGAGCAGTTCTTC. Amino acid sequence: CASMGLARSYNEQFF.

The chain has TRBV2 and TRBJ2-2, with 11 bases identical to TRBD2. Looked up from germline, CDR1 is SNHLY and CDR2 is FYNNEI. V dropped 6 bases and J dropped 2; count of bases not matched to a gene: 5. This CDR3 has 16 residues. Written as DNA, the CDR3 is TGTGCCAGCAGGGCTAGCGGGAGGTCAAACACCGGGGAGCTGTTTTTT. Translation: CASRASGRSNTGELFF.

The genes are TRBV19 and TRBJ2-3; D may be TRBD1 (6 bases). The length of the CDR3 is 15 residues. V lost 4 bases, J lost 6 bases, and 17 bases lay in between. Germline CDR1 reads LNHDA; CDR2 reads SQIVND (reference sequence). The CDR3 DNA reads as TGTGCCAGTAGTAGGGGGCCACAGATGATGGATACGCAGTATTTT. Translated, it gives CASSRGPQMMDTQYF.

The chain recombines TRBV12-3 or TRBV12-4 with TRBJ2-7; tentative D call: TRBD1 (5 bases). The CDR3 sequence is 13 residues long. Trimming removed 2 bases from V and 3 bases from J, with 8 bases in between. DNA for the CDR3: TGTGCCAGCAGTTTACCCGACAGCTACGAGCAGTACTTC. It translates to CASSLPDSYEQYF.

A note on this clone: The junction does not match germline at one end; this may be a read error. The chain couples TRBV7-7 to TRBJ2-3, with a weak D call TRBD1 (6 bases). There are 15 residues in the CDR3. The germline CDR1 and CDR2 sequences are SSHAT and FNYEAQ (reference sequence). This CDR3 reads CASSLVGGRTDTQYF. The CDR3 DNA follows: TGTGCTAGCAGCTTAGTTGGGGGCCGCACAGATACGCAGTATTTT.

This chain uses TRBV30 with TRBJ2-7; possible D gene TRBD1, 6 bases. Between the trimmed V and J ends, which lost 1 base and 7 bases, there was a span of 20 bases. The germline V gene has CDR1 GTSNPN and CDR2 SVGIG (reference sequence). This CDR3 contains 15 residues. CDR3 protein: CAWSALDRMNMEQYF. CDR3 in DNA: TGTGCCTGGAGTGCGTTGGACAGAATGAATATGGAGCAGTACTTC.

The V call is TRBV4-1, the J call TRBJ1-5; maybe TRBD1 (5 bases). The CDR3 totals 15 residues. Per the germline V gene, CDR1 is MGHRA and CDR2 is YSYEKL. Trimming cost V 0 bases and J 9 bases, with 15 bases left between them. CDR3 DNA sequence: TGCGCCAGCAGCCAAGATACGGGGTCGGGGGGGCCCCAGCATTTT. Translated: CASSQDTGSGGPQHF.

The CDR3 reads CASSRGAGQPQHF. In DNA, the CDR3 is TGTGCCAGCAGTCGGGGGGCCGGTCAGCCCCAGCATTTT. V and J are TRBV6-5 and TRBJ1-5, with D possibly TRBD1 on 6 matching bases. Germline V gene data show CDR1 as MNHEY and CDR2 as SVGAGI. Trimming left V 5 bases short and J 6 bases short, with 11 bases between. This CDR3 comprises 13 residues.

The genes are TRBV5-4 and TRBJ2-7; TRBD1 aligns across 9 bases. The CDR3 runs to 14 residues. Germline assignment: CDR1 SGHNT and CDR2 YYREEE (reference sequence). The junction had 6 bases not matched to a gene; V was cut back by 4 bases and J by 4 bases. This CDR3 reads CASSLRTGVYEQYF. The CDR3 region has the DNA TGTGCCAGCAGCCTCCGGACAGGGGTTTACGAGCAGTACTTC.

The chain joins TRBV7-2 to TRBJ2-3, with 11 bases that match TRBD1. The V segment lost 5 bases and the J segment 9 bases; nucleotides outside the gene matches: 10. CDR1 SGHTA and CDR2 FQGNSA come from the germline V gene. The CDR3 spans 15 residues. The CDR3 protein is CASSPWTGGVGTQYF. In DNA form, the CDR3 reads TGTGCCAGCAGCCCATGGACAGGGGGCGTGGGAACGCAGTATTTT.

V gene TRBV4-1 combines with J gene TRBJ1-2; a weak D match, TRBD1 (6 bases). Deletions cut 0 bases from V and 7 bases from J, with 15 bases between. The V gene's germline CDR1 is MGHRA and CDR2 YSYEKL. This CDR3 is built from 15 residues. The CDR3 DNA is TGCGCCAGCAGCCAAGAGGGCAGGGGCGAGGGTGGCTACACCTTC. Translating gives CASSQEGRGEGGYTF.

The rearrangement joins TRBV12-3 or TRBV12-4 to TRBJ2-7, with D unclear. Trimming cost V 3 bases and J 7 bases, with 7 bases left between them. This CDR3 region has 11 residues. This CDR3 is CASSFGREQYF. The DNA of the CDR3 is TGTGCCAGCAGTTTTGGCCGTGAGCAGTACTTC.